The clone carrying this TCR beta chain came up once. Its cognate antigen is unknown. The CDR3 is made up of 14 amino acids. The junction had 1 base not matched to a gene; V was cut back by 5 bases and J by 0 bases. Germline V gene sequence: CDR1 SGHTA, CDR2 FQGNSA. UMIs and a universal primer site were added when TCR cDNA was made by 5'RACE template switching. TCRdb processed the 5' RACE reads anew with MiXCR; each CDR3 protein has one entry. The sample has hundreds of thousands of distinct CDR3 sequences; about 19% are singletons. The data originate from a study of T cells after yellow fever vaccination. General study findings and limits: Weaker, the secondary response had a peak occurring faster, on day 5 versus 15.

The clonotype was recovered from a man younger than 40 who received the YFV17D yellow fever vaccine. The J gene is TRBJ2-7, the V gene TRBV7-2, with 10 bases fitting TRBD2. This material consisted of PBMCs, taken 15 days after the yellow fever booster vaccination. The CDR3 sequence: CASSSGRASYEQYF. CDR3 DNA: TGTGCCAGCAGCAGCGGGAGGGCCTCCTACGAGCAGTACTTC.